Listed here are 32 T cell receptor beta chains from one sample, sequenced in a study of blood T cell repertoires in COVID-19. TCRdb's table, derived via immunoSEQ multiplex PCR, lists solely in-frame clones and lacks some. The sample consists of fewer than 350,000 clones, approximately 83% of them appearing once. The sample was PBMCs or T cells enriched from blood (not recorded which). The receptors come from a man aged 25 to 45 who had recovered from COVID-19.

This clone was seen ten or more times. The V and J genes are TRBV4-1 and TRBJ2-2; maybe TRBD1 (6 bases). This CDR3 contains 15 residues. V dropped 1 base and J dropped 1 base, with 7 bases sitting between them. The germline V gene encodes CDR1 MGHRA and CDR2 YSYEKL. CDR3 in amino acids: CASSQVDRNTGELFF. CDR3 in DNA: TGCGCCAGCAGCCAAGTGGACAGGAACACCGGGGAGCTGTTTTTT.

In its sample, this clone was seen many times. The chain recombines TRBV4-3 with TRBJ2-3; 7 bases are shared with TRBD2. J was trimmed by 7 bases and V by 3 bases; bases with no gene match: 13. This CDR3 is built from 16 residues. Looked up from germline, CDR1 is LGHNA and CDR2 is YSLEER. CDR3 DNA: TGCGCCAGCAGCCAGGACCCCGGACTAGGTTCGAATACGCAGTATTTT. It is translated as CASSQDPGLGSNTQYF.

This sequence joins TRBV6-5 and TRBJ1-2; 8 bases line up with TRBD1. The CDR3 contains 15 residues. Germline-derived CDR1 and CDR2 are MNHEY and SVGAGI. V lost 10 bases and J lost 6; bases outside the gene matches: 16. In DNA, the CDR3 is TGTGCCACAGCGAGAGTCAATACAGGGGGAGATGGCTACACCTTC. Translated: CATARVNTGGDGYTF.

The J gene is TRBJ1-2, the V gene TRBV3-1 (or the pseudogene TRBV3-2); TRBD1 agrees at 10 bases. Germline-derived CDR1 and CDR2 are LGHDT and YNNKEL (reference sequence). V was clipped by 1 base and J by 0 bases; unmatched bases: 8. The length of the CDR3 is 18 residues. The CDR3 is CASSQVGQGFWPNYGYTF. As DNA, the CDR3 is TGTGCCAGCAGCCAAGTGGGACAGGGGTTTTGGCCTAACTATGGCTACACCTTC.

The chain combines TRBV7-6 with TRBJ2-3; D is possibly TRBD2 (7 bases). CDR3 size: 15 residues. V was shortened by 0 bases and J by 6 bases, with 13 bases between the two germline ends. Germline values: CDR1 SGHVS, CDR2 FNYEAQ. CDR3 in amino acids: CASSLAGGPSDTQYF. The DNA for the CDR3 is TGTGCCAGCAGCTTAGCGGGGGGGCCTTCCGATACGCAGTATTTT. The full variable domain, rest sourced from reference TRBV7-6 and TRBJ2-3, is GAGVSQSPRYKVTKRGQDVALRCDPISGHVSLYWYRQALGQGPEFLTYFNYEAQQDKSGLPNDRFSAERPEGSISTLTIQRTEQRDSAMYRCASSLAGGPSDTQYFGPGTRLTVL.

The gene calls are TRBV11-2 and TRBJ2-7; 10 nucleotides line up with TRBD1. The CDR3 loop spans 16 amino acids. Germline V gene sequence: CDR1 SGHAT, CDR2 FQNNGV. Trimming cost V 7 bases and J 3 bases; bases outside gene matches: 12. The CDR3 loop reads CASTLSGGTGVYEQYF. The DNA of the CDR3 is TGTGCCAGCACCTTGTCCGGGGGGACAGGGGTCTACGAGCAGTACTTC.

The rearrangement uses TRBV23-1 and TRBJ1-1; TRBD1 matches at 10 bases. TRBV23-1 is filed as an ORF, its function uncertain. The CDR3 has 15 residues. V lost 7 bases and J lost 3; bases outside the gene matches: 8. CDR3 nucleotides: TGCGCCAGCACCCCGACCGGGACAGGGGACACTGAAGCTTTCTTT. Translated, it gives CASTPTGTGDTEAFF.

In DNA, the CDR3 is TGTGCCAGCAGCGAGGCGGGGTACTCACCCCTCCACTTT. It specifies CASSEAGYSPLHF. This rearrangement joins TRBV6-2 or TRBV6-3 to TRBJ1-6; no clear D gene. Trimming stripped 6 bases from V and 10 bases from J, with 13 bases between. Germline V gene lookup returns CDR1 MNHEY and CDR2 SVGEGT. This CDR3 has 13 residues.

This rearrangement joins TRBV9 to TRBJ2-1; TRBD2 matches at 12 bases. Germline CDR1 and CDR2: SGDLS and YYNGEE. After removal of 0 bases from V and 9 bases from J, the junction contained 7 bases not matched to a gene. This CDR3 comprises 16 residues. CDR3 DNA sequence: TGTGCCAGCAGCGTAGTTCTAGCGGGGGGGCTAGGTGAGCAGTTCTTC. Translating gives CASSVVLAGGLGEQFF.

Worth noting for this clone: In the same sample, other DNA sequences code for this CDR3. The J gene is TRBJ2-5, the V gene TRBV9; D gene uncertain. The V gene lost 0 bases and the J gene lost 5 bases, with 8 bases spanning the gap. Germline V gene lookup returns CDR1 SGDLS and CDR2 YYNGEE. CDR3 size: 13 residues. CDR3 protein: CASSVASKETQYF. The CDR3 DNA reads as TGTGCCAGCAGCGTAGCTAGTAAGGAGACCCAGTACTTC.

This sequence joins TRBV5-5 and TRBJ2-2, with D uncertain. The germline CDR1 and CDR2 sequences are SGHKS and YYEKEE (reference sequence). The CDR3 covers 12 residues. Trimming took 4 bases from V and 5 from J, leaving 6 bases between them. CDR3: CASSPYTGELFF. Written as DNA, the CDR3 is TGTGCCAGCAGCCCGTATACCGGGGAGCTGTTTTTT. Drawing the rest from reference TRBV5-5 and TRBJ2-2, the complete variable domain is DAGVTQSPTHLIKTRGQQVTLRCSPISGHKSVSWYQQVLGQGPQFIFQYYEKEERGRGNFPDRFSARQFPNYSSELNVNALLLGDSALYLCASSPYTGELFFGEGSRLTVL.

The rearrangement links TRBV7-3 to TRBJ2-3, with D possibly being TRBD2 (6 bases). V was pared by 5 bases and J by 6 bases, with 21 bases between. Germline loops: CDR1 SGHTA, CDR2 FQGTGA. This CDR3 is built from 16 residues. The CDR3 coding sequence is TGTGCCAGCAGCCCGGGGCCAGGGAGGTTATCGGATACGCAGTATTTT. Its protein product is CASSPGPGRLSDTQYF.

The V call is TRBV5-4, the J call TRBJ1-2, with 8 bases that match TRBD1. Germline values: CDR1 SGHNT, CDR2 YYREEE (reference sequence). Trimming cost V 4 bases and J 4 bases; bases outside gene matches: 12. The CDR3 is 16 amino acids. The CDR3 coding sequence is TGTGCCAGCAGCGCTTCCGGGACAGGTGGGGCCTATGGCTACACCTTC. As protein: CASSASGTGGAYGYTF.

V is TRBV4-2 and J is TRBJ1-5, with a possible D match to TRBD1 (5 bases). This CDR3 spans 16 amino acids. CDR1 is LGHNA and CDR2 is YNFKEQ in the germline V gene. Trimming took 3 bases from V and 0 from J, leaving 12 bases between them. Here the CDR3 DNA reads TGTGCCAGCAGCCACCCTACTGGGGCTAGCAATCAGCCCCAGCATTTT. Protein product: CASSHPTGASNQPQHF.

The chain is built from TRBV7-9 and TRBJ1-1; tentatively, D is TRBD1 (5 bases). Germline V gives CDR1 SEHNR, CDR2 FQNEAQ (reference sequence). CDR3 length equals 14 residues. The germline V and J ends were trimmed by 1 base and 4 bases, with 10 bases remaining between them. CDR3 loop: CASSLEGGATEAFF. The CDR3 coding sequence is TGTGCCAGCAGCTTAGAAGGTGGGGCCACTGAAGCTTTCTTT.

This clone was picked up a small number of times. V and J are TRBV19 and TRBJ1-5; no definite D call. Germline loops: CDR1 LNHDA, CDR2 SQIVND (reference sequence). This CDR3 is 15 amino acids long. The germline V and J ends were trimmed by 7 bases and 5 bases, with 18 bases remaining between them. The CDR3 sequence is CASTVPGLTDQPQHF. The CDR3 DNA is TGTGCCAGTACCGTCCCCGGACTAACCGATCAGCCCCAGCATTTT. Full variable domain (rest looked up from reference TRBV19 and TRBJ1-5): DGGITQSPKYLFRKEGQNVTLSCEQNLNHDAMYWYRQDPGQGLRLIYYSQIVNDFQKGDIAEGYSVSREKKESFPLTVTSAQKNPTAFYLCASTVPGLTDQPQHFGDGTRLSIL.

As regards this clone: The junction shows a germline mismatch at one end, possibly a read error. This sequence joins TRBV12-5 and TRBJ1-1, with D tentatively TRBD1 (5 bases). This CDR3 is built from 11 residues. The germline V gene encodes CDR1 LGHNT and CDR2 FRNRAP. CDR3 sequence reads: CASGQDRSLVF. CDR3 DNA: TGTGCTAGTGGACAGGATAGAAGCTTGGTCTTT.

This clone was detected only once. This chain connects TRBV27 to TRBJ1-1; D unclear. V lost 2 bases and J 1 base, leaving 8 bases between the germline ends. Germline V gives CDR1 MNHEY, CDR2 SMNVEV (reference sequence). CDR3 length equals 14 residues. The CDR3 spells CASSLGQPNTEAFF. Written as DNA, the CDR3 is TGTGCCAGCAGTTTAGGGCAGCCGAACACTGAAGCTTTCTTT.

The rearrangement links TRBV19 to TRBJ2-7; 9 positions agree with TRBD2. Germline lookup yields CDR1 LNHDA and CDR2 SQIVND (reference sequence). The CDR3 runs to 15 residues. Germline trimming cut 3 bases from V and 2 bases from J; bases unmatched to any gene: 5. The CDR3 is CASSILSGGAYEQYF. The CDR3 nucleotides read TGTGCCAGTAGTATTCTTAGCGGGGGCGCCTACGAGCAGTACTTC.

This chain links TRBV4-3 with TRBJ1-2; the D gene is possibly TRBD1 (6 bases). Trimming pared 0 bases from V and 8 bases from J, leaving 16 bases between. CDR3 length: 15 residues. Per germline, CDR1 LGHNA and CDR2 YSLEER. In DNA, the CDR3 is TGCGCCAGCAGCCAAGATAGAGTAGCCAGGGGCGGCTACACCTTC. Translated, it gives CASSQDRVARGGYTF.

On this clone: The sample carries other DNA sequences with the same CDR3. The gene calls are TRBV7-2 and TRBJ2-7; TRBD1 is a possible D gene (5 bases). This CDR3 has 13 amino acids. The V end lost 6 bases, the J end lost 0 bases, and 9 bases lay between the germline ends. From germline, CDR1 is SGHTA and CDR2 FQGNSA. Written as DNA, the CDR3 is TGTGCCAGCAGTCCCGGACACTCCTACGAGCAGTACTTC. Translated: CASSPGHSYEQYF.

The genes are TRBV20-1 and TRBJ1-6, with D possibly matching TRBD1 (6 bases). Germline lookup yields CDR1 DFQATT and CDR2 SNEGSKA (reference sequence). The CDR3 contains 12 residues. Trimming removed 3 bases at V and 9 bases at J, with 9 bases between. The CDR3 DNA is TGCAGTGCTAGTCGGACAGCTTCACCCCTCCACTTT. This gives the protein CSASRTASPLHF.

J is TRBJ1-1 and V is TRBV2; 9 positions match TRBD1. Unmatched junction bases numbered 5, after V lost 6 bases and J lost 0 bases. This CDR3 region has 15 residues. Germline loops: CDR1 SNHLY, CDR2 FYNNEI. CDR3 sequence: CASRKGTGLNTEAFF. CDR3 DNA sequence: TGTGCCAGCAGGAAGGGGACAGGGCTGAACACTGAAGCTTTCTTT.

This rearrangement joins TRBV4-2 to TRBJ1-5; D remains unclear. This CDR3 has 15 amino acids. In germline, CDR1 is LGHNA, CDR2 YNFKEQ. The V end was cut by 0 bases, the J end by 10 bases, with 16 bases between. CDR3 DNA sequence: TGTGCCAGCAGCCAAGATACCGGGGAGGAAGCACCCCAGCATTTT. Protein product: CASSQDTGEEAPQHF.

The chain employs TRBV15 and TRBJ1-2; a weak D match, TRBD1 (6 bases). Germline V gene data show CDR1 as LNHNV and CDR2 as YYDKDF (reference sequence). The ends were cut back, 0 bases at V and 4 bases at J, with 12 bases in the middle. The CDR3 is made up of 15 amino acids. The CDR3 reads CATSREKGTSYGYTF. For the CDR3, the DNA is TGTGCCACCAGCAGAGAGAAAGGGACAAGCTATGGCTACACCTTC. Variable domain in full (rest from reference TRBV15 and TRBJ1-2): DAMVIQNPRYQVTQFGKPVTLSCSQTLNHNVMYWYQQKSSQAPKLLFHYYDKDFNNEADTPDNFQSRRPNTSFCFLDIRSPGLGDTAMYLCATSREKGTSYGYTFGSGTRLTVV.

The J gene is TRBJ2-2, the V gene TRBV4-2; D is perhaps TRBD2 (5 bases). The CDR3 is 17 residues long. Trimming pared 0 bases from V and 1 base from J, leaving 12 bases between. Germline loops: CDR1 LGHNA, CDR2 YNFKEQ. The CDR3 protein is CASSQEAGLRNTGELFF. CDR3 nucleotide sequence: TGTGCCAGCAGCCAAGAAGCCGGACTGAGGAACACCGGGGAGCTGTTTTTT.

This clone showed up just once. This chain connects TRBV11-2 to TRBJ1-4, with TRBD1 identical over 7 bases. The CDR3 totals 15 residues. J lost 16 bases, V lost 5 bases, and 19 bases had no gene match. The germline V gene has CDR1 SGHAT and CDR2 FQNNGV. The CDR3 bases are TGTGCCAGCAGCCTGGAACCTGGGACAGCAACAGAGAGGTTTTTT. This translates into CASSLEPGTATERFF.

This chain connects TRBV10-2 to TRBJ1-3, with D maybe TRBD1 (6 bases). Germline-derived CDR1 and CDR2 are WSHSY and SAAADI. Trimming removed 6 bases at V and 0 bases at J, with 15 bases between. The length of the CDR3 is 16 residues. The CDR3 reads CASSQNRAGSGNTIYF. CDR3 nucleotide sequence: TGCGCCAGCAGCCAGAACAGGGCCGGCTCTGGAAACACCATATATTTT.

The V and J genes are TRBV9 and TRBJ2-1; D might be TRBD1 (6 bases). Germline V gives CDR1 SGDLS, CDR2 YYNGEE. The CDR3 extends over 15 amino acids. The ends were cut back, 5 bases at V and 0 bases at J, with 12 bases in the middle. DNA for the CDR3: TGTGCCAGCAGTGGGGGCCGCAGCTCCTACAATGAGCAGTTCTTC. This sequence encodes CASSGGRSSYNEQFF.

This clone occurred once. This chain joins TRBV15 and TRBJ2-7, with 10 bases lining up with TRBD2. This CDR3 is 15 amino acids long. Germline CDR1 LNHNV, CDR2 YYDKDF (reference sequence). With V trimmed by 0 bases and J by 4 bases, 3 bases remained unmatched. The chain's CDR3 is CATSRELTSGYEQYF. The CDR3 region has the DNA TGTGCCACCAGCAGAGAACTGACTAGCGGGTACGAGCAGTACTTC.

This chain joins TRBV13 and TRBJ2-7, with D possibly TRBD2 on 5 matching bases. This CDR3 comprises 15 residues. Germline loops: CDR1 PRHDT, CDR2 FYEKMQ (reference sequence). Trimming cost V 2 bases and J 0 bases, with 11 bases left between them. CDR3: CASSLRGSSSYEQYF. The CDR3 DNA follows: TGTGCCAGCAGCTTACGCGGGTCAAGCTCCTACGAGCAGTACTTC. The whole variable domain, filled in from reference TRBV13 and TRBJ2-7, reads AAGVIQSPRHLIKEKRETATLKCYPIPRHDTVYWYQQGPGQDPQFLISFYEKMQSDKGSIPDRFSAQQFSDYHSELNMSSLELGDSALYFCASSLRGSSSYEQYFGPGTRLTVT.

The chain couples TRBV4-1 to TRBJ1-2; D is perhaps TRBD1 (5 bases). Germline V gene lookup returns CDR1 MGHRA and CDR2 YSYEKL. The CDR3 has 17 residues. Trimming took off 0 bases at V and 5 bases at J, with 19 bases between the two ends. The CDR3 DNA follows: TGCGCCAGCAGCCAAGAGTTCCCAGGGTTGCGCAATTATGGCTACACCTTC. It specifies CASSQEFPGLRNYGYTF.